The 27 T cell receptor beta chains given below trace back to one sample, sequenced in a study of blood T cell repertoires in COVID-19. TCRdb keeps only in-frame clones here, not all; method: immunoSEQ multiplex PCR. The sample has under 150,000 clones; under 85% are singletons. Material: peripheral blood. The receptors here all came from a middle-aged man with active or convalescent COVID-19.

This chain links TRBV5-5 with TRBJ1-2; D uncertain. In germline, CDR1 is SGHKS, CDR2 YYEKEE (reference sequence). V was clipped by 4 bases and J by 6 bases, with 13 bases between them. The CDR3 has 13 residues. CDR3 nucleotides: TGTGCCAGCAGCGTGGGCGGGCTGAATGGCTACACCTTC. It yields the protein CASSVGGLNGYTF.

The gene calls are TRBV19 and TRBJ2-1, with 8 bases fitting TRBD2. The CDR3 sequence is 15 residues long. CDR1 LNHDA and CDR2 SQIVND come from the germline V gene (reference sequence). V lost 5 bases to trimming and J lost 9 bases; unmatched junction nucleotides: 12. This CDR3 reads CASSLGAGALGEQFF. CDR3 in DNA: TGTGCCAGTAGTTTGGGAGCGGGAGCTCTTGGTGAGCAGTTCTTC.

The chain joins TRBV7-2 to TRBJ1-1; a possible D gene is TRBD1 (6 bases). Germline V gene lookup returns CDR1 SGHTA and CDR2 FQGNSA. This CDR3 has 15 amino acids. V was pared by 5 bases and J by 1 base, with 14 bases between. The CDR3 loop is CASSPTGDKNTEAFF. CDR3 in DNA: TGTGCCAGCAGCCCCACCGGGGACAAGAACACTGAAGCTTTCTTT.

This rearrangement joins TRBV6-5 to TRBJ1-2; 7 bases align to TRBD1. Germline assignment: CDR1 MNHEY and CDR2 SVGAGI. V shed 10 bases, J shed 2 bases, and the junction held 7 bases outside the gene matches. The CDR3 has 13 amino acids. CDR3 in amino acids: CATKGAGNYGYTF. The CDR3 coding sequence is TGTGCCACCAAGGGGGCGGGAAACTATGGCTACACCTTC.

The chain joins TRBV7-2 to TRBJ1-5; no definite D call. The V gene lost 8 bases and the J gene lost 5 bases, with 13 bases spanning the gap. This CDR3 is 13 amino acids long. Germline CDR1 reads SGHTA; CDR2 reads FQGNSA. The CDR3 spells CASGLAGHQPQHF. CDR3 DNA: TGTGCCAGCGGCCTAGCGGGCCATCAGCCCCAGCATTTT.

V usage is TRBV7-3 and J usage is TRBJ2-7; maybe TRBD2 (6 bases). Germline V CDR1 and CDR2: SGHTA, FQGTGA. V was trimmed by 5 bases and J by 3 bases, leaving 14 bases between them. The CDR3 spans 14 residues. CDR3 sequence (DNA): TGTGCCAGCAGCCCTCGGGAGATACACTACGAGCAGTACTTC. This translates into CASSPREIHYEQYF.

CDR3 sequence (DNA): TGTGCCGTCTCAGGGGAATACACTGAAGCTTTCTTT. It yields the protein CAVSGEYTEAFF. The chain combines TRBV6-5 with TRBJ1-1; a weak D match, TRBD1 (6 bases). The CDR3 has 12 residues. Germline CDR1 reads MNHEY; CDR2 reads SVGAGI. Trimming stripped 11 bases from V and 3 bases from J, with 13 bases between.

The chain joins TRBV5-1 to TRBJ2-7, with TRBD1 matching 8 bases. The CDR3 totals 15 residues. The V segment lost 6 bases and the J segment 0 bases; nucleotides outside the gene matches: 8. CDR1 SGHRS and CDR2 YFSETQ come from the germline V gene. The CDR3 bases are TGCGCCAGCACTCCGGGACAGGACCTCTCCTACGAGCAGTACTTC. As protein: CASTPGQDLSYEQYF.

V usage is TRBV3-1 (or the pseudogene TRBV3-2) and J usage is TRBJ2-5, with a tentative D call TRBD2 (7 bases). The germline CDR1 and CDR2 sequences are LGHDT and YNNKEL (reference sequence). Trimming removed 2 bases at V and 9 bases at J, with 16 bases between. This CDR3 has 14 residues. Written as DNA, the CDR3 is TGTGCCAGCAGCCAACCGGGGGGCCCTAGAGCCCAGTACTTC. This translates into CASSQPGGPRAQYF.

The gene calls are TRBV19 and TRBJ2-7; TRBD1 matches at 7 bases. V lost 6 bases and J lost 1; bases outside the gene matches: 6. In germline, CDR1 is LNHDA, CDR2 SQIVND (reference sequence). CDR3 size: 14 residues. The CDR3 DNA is TGTGCCAGTAGAGGAGACAGGGATTCCTACGAGCAGTACTTC. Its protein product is CASRGDRDSYEQYF.

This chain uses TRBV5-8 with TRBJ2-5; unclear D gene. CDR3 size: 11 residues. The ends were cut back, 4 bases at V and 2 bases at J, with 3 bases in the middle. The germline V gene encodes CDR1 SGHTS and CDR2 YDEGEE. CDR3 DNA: TGTGCCAGCAGCCTGCAAGAGACCCAGTACTTC. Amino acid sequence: CASSLQETQYF. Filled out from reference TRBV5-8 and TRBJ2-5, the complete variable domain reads EAGVTQSPTHLIKTRGQQATLRCSPISGHTSVYWYQQALGLGLQFLLWYDEGEERNRGNFPPRFSGRQFPNYSSELNVNALELEDSALYLCASSLQETQYFGPGTRLLVL.

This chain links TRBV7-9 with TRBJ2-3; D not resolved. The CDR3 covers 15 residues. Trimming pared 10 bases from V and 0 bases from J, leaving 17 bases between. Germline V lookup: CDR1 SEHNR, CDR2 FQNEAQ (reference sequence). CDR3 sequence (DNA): TGTGCCACCACCCGAGAGAGCCTAAGCACAGATACGCAGTATTTT. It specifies CATTRESLSTDTQYF.

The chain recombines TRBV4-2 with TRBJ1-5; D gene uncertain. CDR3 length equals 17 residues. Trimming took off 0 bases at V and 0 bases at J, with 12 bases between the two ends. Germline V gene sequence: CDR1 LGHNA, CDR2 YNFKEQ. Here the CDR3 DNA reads TGTGCCAGCAGCCAAGATTTCGGAGATCATAGCAATCAGCCCCAGCATTTT. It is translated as CASSQDFGDHSNQPQHF.

The CDR3, as DNA: TGTGCCAGCAGCGCGGGACAGGGGAGCCCCGGGGAGCTGTTTTTT. It is translated as CASSAGQGSPGELFF. The chain has TRBV9 and TRBJ2-2; 10 bases align to TRBD1. CDR1 and CDR2 (germline): SGDLS, YYNGEE. V lost 3 bases and J lost 6; bases outside the gene matches: 5. This CDR3 has 15 amino acids. Filled out from reference TRBV9 and TRBJ2-2, the complete variable domain reads DSGVTQTPKHLITATGQRVTLRCSPRSGDLSVYWYQQSLDQGLQFLIQYYNGEERAKGNILERFSAQQFPDLHSELNLSSLELGDSALYFCASSAGQGSPGELFFGEGSRLTVL.

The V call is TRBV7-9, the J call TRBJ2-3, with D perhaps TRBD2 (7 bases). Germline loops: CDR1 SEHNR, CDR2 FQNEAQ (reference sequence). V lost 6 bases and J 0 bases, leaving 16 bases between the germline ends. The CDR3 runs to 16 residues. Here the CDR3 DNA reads TGTGCCAGCAGAAGGACGGGGGGCCCAAGCACAGATACGCAGTATTTT. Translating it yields CASRRTGGPSTDTQYF.

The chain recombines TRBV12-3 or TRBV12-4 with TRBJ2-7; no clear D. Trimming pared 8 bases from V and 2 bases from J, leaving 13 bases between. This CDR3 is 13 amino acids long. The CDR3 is CASGLFGAYEQYF. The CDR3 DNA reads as TGTGCCAGCGGGCTGTTTGGTGCCTACGAGCAGTACTTC.

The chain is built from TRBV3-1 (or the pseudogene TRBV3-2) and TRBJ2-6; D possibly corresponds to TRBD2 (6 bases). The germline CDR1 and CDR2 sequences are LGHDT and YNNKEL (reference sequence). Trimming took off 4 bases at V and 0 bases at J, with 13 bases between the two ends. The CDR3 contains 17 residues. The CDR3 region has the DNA TGTGCCAGCAGCCGGGACTCCACCCTCTCTGGGGCCAACGTCCTGACTTTC. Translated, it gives CASSRDSTLSGANVLTF.

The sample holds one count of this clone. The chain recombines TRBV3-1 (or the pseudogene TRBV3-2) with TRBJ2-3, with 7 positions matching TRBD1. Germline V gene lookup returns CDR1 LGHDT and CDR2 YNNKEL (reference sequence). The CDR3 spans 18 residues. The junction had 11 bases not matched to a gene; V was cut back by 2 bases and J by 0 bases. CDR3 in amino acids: CASSQPPDRADSTDTQYF. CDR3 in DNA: TGTGCCAGCAGCCAACCCCCCGACAGGGCTGATAGCACAGATACGCAGTATTTT.

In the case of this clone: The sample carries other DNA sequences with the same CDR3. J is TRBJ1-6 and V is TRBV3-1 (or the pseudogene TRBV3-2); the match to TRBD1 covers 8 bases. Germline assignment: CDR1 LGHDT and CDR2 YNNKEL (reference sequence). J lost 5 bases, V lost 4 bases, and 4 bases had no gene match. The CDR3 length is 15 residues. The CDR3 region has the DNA TGTGCCAGCAGCCTCGGACAGGGCAATAATTCACCCCTCCACTTT. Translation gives CASSLGQGNNSPLHF.

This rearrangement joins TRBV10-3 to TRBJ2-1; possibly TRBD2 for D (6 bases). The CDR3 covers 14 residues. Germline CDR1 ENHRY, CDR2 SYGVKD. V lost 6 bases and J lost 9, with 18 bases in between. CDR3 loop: CAIRSETSGSEQFF. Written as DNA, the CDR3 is TGTGCCATCAGGTCCGAGACTAGTGGTAGTGAGCAGTTCTTC.

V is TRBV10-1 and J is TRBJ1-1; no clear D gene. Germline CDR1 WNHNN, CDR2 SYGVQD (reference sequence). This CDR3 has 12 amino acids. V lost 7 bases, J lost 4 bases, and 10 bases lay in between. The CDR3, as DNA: TGCGCCAGCATGGGAGCGGGCACTGAAGCTTTCTTT. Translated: CASMGAGTEAFF.

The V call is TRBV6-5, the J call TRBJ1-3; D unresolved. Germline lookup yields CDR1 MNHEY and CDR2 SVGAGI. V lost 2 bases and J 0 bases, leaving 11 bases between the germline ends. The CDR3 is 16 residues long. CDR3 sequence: CASSYAPLVSGNTIYF. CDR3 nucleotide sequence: TGTGCCAGCAGTTACGCGCCCCTCGTCTCTGGAAACACCATATATTTT.

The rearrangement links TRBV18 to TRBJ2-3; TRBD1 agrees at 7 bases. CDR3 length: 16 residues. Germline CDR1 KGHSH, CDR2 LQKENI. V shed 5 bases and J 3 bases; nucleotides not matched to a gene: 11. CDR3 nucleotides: TGTGCCAGCTCATCCCGGGACAGTAGGGGGACAGATACGCAGTATTTT. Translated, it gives CASSSRDSRGTDTQYF. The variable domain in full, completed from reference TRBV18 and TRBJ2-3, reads NAGVMQNPRHLVRRRGQEARLRCSPMKGHSHVYWYRQLPEEGLKFMVYLQKENIIDESGMPKERFSAEFPKEGPSILRIQQVVRGDSAAYFCASSSRDSRGTDTQYFGPGTRLTVL.

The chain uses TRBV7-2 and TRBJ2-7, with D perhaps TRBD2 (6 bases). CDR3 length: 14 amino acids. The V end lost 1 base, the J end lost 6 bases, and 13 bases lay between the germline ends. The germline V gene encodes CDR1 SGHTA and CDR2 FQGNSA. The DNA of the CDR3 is TGTGCCAGCAGCTTAGTTGCGTCGGGGGTCGAGCAGTACTTC. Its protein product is CASSLVASGVEQYF.

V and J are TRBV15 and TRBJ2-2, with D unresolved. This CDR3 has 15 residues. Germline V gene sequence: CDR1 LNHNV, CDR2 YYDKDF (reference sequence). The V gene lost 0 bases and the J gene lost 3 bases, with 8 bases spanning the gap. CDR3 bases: TGTGCCACCAGCAGAGAACAATCGTACACCGGGGAGCTGTTTTTT. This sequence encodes CATSREQSYTGELFF. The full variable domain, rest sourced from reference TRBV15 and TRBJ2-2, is DAMVIQNPRYQVTQFGKPVTLSCSQTLNHNVMYWYQQKSSQAPKLLFHYYDKDFNNEADTPDNFQSRRPNTSFCFLDIRSPGLGDTAMYLCATSREQSYTGELFFGEGSRLTVL.

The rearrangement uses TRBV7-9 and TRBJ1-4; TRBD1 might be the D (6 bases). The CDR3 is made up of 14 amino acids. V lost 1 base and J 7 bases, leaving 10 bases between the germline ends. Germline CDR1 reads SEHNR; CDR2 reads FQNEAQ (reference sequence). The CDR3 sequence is CASSLGQVGEKLFF. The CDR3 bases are TGTGCCAGCAGCTTAGGACAGGTTGGTGAAAAACTGTTTTTT.

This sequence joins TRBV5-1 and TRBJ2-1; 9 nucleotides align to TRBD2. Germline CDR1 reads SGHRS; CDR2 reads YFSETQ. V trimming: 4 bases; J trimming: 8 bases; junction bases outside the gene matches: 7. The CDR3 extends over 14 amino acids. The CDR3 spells CASSRGGAGDEQFF. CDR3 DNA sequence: TGCGCCAGCAGCCGCGGGGGGGCTGGCGATGAGCAGTTCTTC. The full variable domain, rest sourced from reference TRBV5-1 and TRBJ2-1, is KAGVTQTPRYLIKTRGQQVTLSCSPISGHRSVSWYQQTPGQGLQFLFEYFSETQRNKGNFPGRFSGRQFSNSRSEMNVSTLELGDSALYLCASSRGGAGDEQFFGPGTRLTVL.